This TCR beta chain was documented in a study of shared T cell receptors in the human thymus listed by TCRdb under 2021. With respect to the entire study: The study examined how self-reactive, shared T-cell receptor alpha chains are generated in the human thymus.

Inclusive of the bounding cysteine and phenylalanine, the CDR3 is 16 residues long. Only CDR3 DNA remains: 48 bases, in frame from the first base. V gives up 1 base and J gives up 0 bases, and the segment between their germline ends measures 12 bases. Via the germline V gene, CDR1 is SGHDT and CDR2 YYEEEE. Libraries came from the immunoSEQ multiplex PCR assay. In TCRdb, the immuneACCESS table is reduced to in-frame sequences with V and J assigned. These tables do not hold every clone; where another copy was compared, an unresolved V gene accounts for under half, and the others remain unexplained. This sample lists hundreds of thousands of clones; over 75% were detected once. The biggest ten clones account for approximately 0.011% of the sample. A remark on this clone: Its antigen specificity is not known. Base qualities were left out, and no much larger clone turns up one base away.

The same sample was also used in a study of human thymus T cells. Per that second paper: Donors were immunologically healthy infants undergoing open corrective cardiac surgery for congenital heart defects in Finland. The thymus tissue came from surgical resects taken out during corrective cardiac surgery. Both the thymic and the peripheral blood repertoires appeared to show biased V and J gene segment usage. The related research found that thymic TCR repertoires overlapped highly between unrelated individuals. The study used fewer than ten infant thymus samples plus four related peripheral blood samples to characterize TCR alpha and beta repertoires. The cohort included over five male and a couple of female infants, with donor ages spanning 7 to 244 days. Thymocytes were mechanically released from the tissue and were stored as pellets of roughly 9-30 million cells at -70 degrees C. A QIAsymphony instrument was used to extract genomic DNA from the frozen cell pellets. The immunoSEQ multiplex PCR assay was used to amplify the TCRB and TCRAD loci from a standardized quantity of quality-controlled genomic DNA. The amplicons spanned the V(D)J region and were long enough to cover the CDR3 and allow V and J genes to be identified. Amplicon sequencing was performed on an Illumina platform through the commercial immunoSEQ service. Primer bias and sequencing errors were corrected as previously described, and TCRAD and TCRB were defined on the basis of the IMGT database. Analysis of the repertoires was done with immunoSEQ Analyzer 3.0 and VDJTools and included basic statistics, V/J segment usage, diversity estimates, rarefaction and pairwise overlap. Chao1, ChaoE, Efron-Thisted, Shannon and inverse Simpson indices were used to estimate diversity, which was also estimated on datasets down-sampled to the smallest sample. Repertoire overlap was determined by strict matching of CDR3 nucleotide sequence, V gene and J gene, and Jaccard-based multidimensional scaling clustering was applied. On average, thymus samples gave around 810,000 unique TCRB clonotypes, whereas blood samples gave about 92,000.

The sequenced material came from thymocytes. This sequence originates from a boy under two years old with a congenital heart defect. Donor details come from another sample of the same person, matched by shared clones. Here the chain combines TRBV5-6 and TRBJ2-3; the D gene is perhaps TRBD2, on 7 matching bases. The DNA sequence is given as TGTGCCAGCAGCTTGTTTGGCGGGGGCAGCACAGATACGCAGTATTTT. Its protein is CASSLFGGGSTDTQYF.